This TCR beta chain was sequenced during a study of Ad26.COV2.S vaccination and SARS-CoV-2 variants. Study in general: Dosing was one shot or two shots 56 days apart. The study's findings and limits: Placebo recipients had lower spike-specific TCR breadth than vaccine recipients.

Germline CDR1 is MGHRA and CDR2 is YSYEKL. The trim removed 3 bases at V and 4 bases at J, leaving 8 bases unmatched. The CDR3 loop spans 15 amino acids. Libraries were prepared by immunoSEQ multiplex PCR; TCRdb keeps only in-frame clonotypes and omits some of them. The sample holds about 350,000 clones, more than 85% seen once. This clone has only a few counts. The antigen remains unidentified. Indicated treatment: about 20 received Ad26.COV2.S at low or high dose, single or two shots; several received placebo; per-sample allocation not given. After the first vaccine or placebo injection, samples were drawn on day 63.

This material consisted of peripheral blood, taken in a trial of Ad26.COV2.S vaccine versus placebo. V gene TRBV4-1 combines with J gene TRBJ1-2; 7 bases line up with TRBD1. The origin of this receptor is a person aged 18 to 59 who received the Ad26.COV2.S COVID-19 vaccine or a placebo. The CDR3 loop reads CASSQGTGVSYGYTF. In DNA form, the CDR3 reads TGCGCCAGCAGCCAGGGAACAGGGGTGTCCTATGGCTACACCTTC.